The present T cell receptor beta chain was sequenced within a study of early T cells in non-severe SARS-CoV-2 infection. Trimming left V 5 bases short and J 4 bases short, with 13 bases between. The V gene's germline CDR1 is SGHTA and CDR2 FQGNSA. The CDR3 spans 14 residues. TCRdb reanalysed the 5' RACE reads using MiXCR and keeps one entry per CDR3 protein. Altogether around 47,000 distinct CDR3 sequences are present, around a tenth being singletons, with the ten largest covering 20% to 25%. The chain carries TRBV7-2 and TRBJ2-3; D is possibly TRBD1 (6 bases). The receptor comes from an adult who was a healthcare worker with PCR-confirmed SARS-CoV-2 infection or an uninfected control (not recorded which). The sample comprised whole blood. The CDR3 protein is CASSTRQVPDTQYF. The CDR3 DNA is TGTGCCAGCAGCACCCGACAGGTCCCAGATACGCAGTATTTT.